The rows below give T cell receptor beta chains drawn from one sample of a study of blood T cell repertoires in COVID-19. Method: immunoSEQ multiplex PCR; TCRdb's copy keeps in-frame clones and lacks some. This table holds about 250,000 clones, approximately 90% found once. Material: peripheral blood. These receptors all stem from a man aged 30 to 39 with acute or convalescent COVID-19. The CDR3 runs from the conserved cysteine through the conserved F or W. The order of the fields is J gene, clone size, V gene, D gene, CDR3 DNA, CDR3 protein. A D gene is named only where the DNA matches it firmly. The size of a clone is reported for some rows only, either as once, few or many, or as a class for expanded clones.

j_gene: TRBJ1-4
abundance: .
v_gene: TRBV19
d_gene: TRBD1
CDR3nt: TGTGCCAGTAGGAGAGCCGGGACAGGGATGGAAAAACTGTTTTTT
CDR3aa: CASRRAGTGMEKLFF

j_gene: TRBJ2-7
abundance: .
v_gene: TRBV2
d_gene: TRBD1
CDR3nt: TGTGCCAGCAGTGGGCGCTGGACAGGGACCTACGAGCAGTACTTC
CDR3aa: CASSGRWTGTYEQYF

j_gene: TRBJ2-5
abundance: .
v_gene: TRBV27
d_gene: .
CDR3nt: TGTGCCAGCAGTTTAACCAGGCTTGGGGGGGAGACCCAGTACTTC
CDR3aa: CASSLTRLGGETQYF

j_gene: TRBJ2-3
abundance: .
v_gene: TRBV28
d_gene: .
CDR3nt: TGTGCCAGCAGTTTGACGGGGGATACGCAGTATTTT
CDR3aa: CASSLTGDTQYF

j_gene: TRBJ2-1
abundance: .
v_gene: TRBV5-8
d_gene: TRBD2
CDR3nt: TGTGCCAGCAGCTTGGCCATTCTAGCGGGAGGGAATGAGCAGTTCTTC
CDR3aa: CASSLAILAGGNEQFF

j_gene: TRBJ1-2
abundance: .
v_gene: TRBV20-1
d_gene: TRBD1
CDR3nt: TGCAGTGCTAGTTCTGACAGGGGGAGATTTCTGGGCTACACCTTC
CDR3aa: CSASSDRGRFLGYTF

j_gene: TRBJ1-1
abundance: .
v_gene: TRBV6-5
d_gene: .
CDR3nt: TGTGCCAGCACAGACAGAAATGCAGCTTTCTTT
CDR3aa: CASTDRNAAFF

j_gene: TRBJ2-7
abundance: .
v_gene: TRBV29-1
d_gene: .
CDR3nt: TGCAGCGTTGAAGAGGGCAGGGACAACGAGCAGTACTTC
CDR3aa: CSVEEGRDNEQYF

j_gene: TRBJ1-4
abundance: many
v_gene: TRBV5-4
d_gene: .
CDR3nt: TGTGCCAGCAGCTTGAGGGCCCAGGGGAAAGAAAAACTGTTTTTT
CDR3aa: CASSLRAQGKEKLFF

j_gene: TRBJ2-2
abundance: .
v_gene: TRBV19
d_gene: .
CDR3nt: TGTGCCAGTAAGACTCAGCGGAACACCGGGGAGCTGTTTTTT
CDR3aa: CASKTQRNTGELFF

j_gene: TRBJ2-5
abundance: .
v_gene: TRBV5-1
d_gene: TRBD2
CDR3nt: TGCGCCAGCTATATAGGGACTAGCAAAGAGACCCAGTACTTC
CDR3aa: CASYIGTSKETQYF

j_gene: TRBJ1-2
abundance: .
v_gene: TRBV2
d_gene: .
CDR3nt: TGTGCCAGCAGTGAAGCCGGGAATGGCTACACCTTC
CDR3aa: CASSEAGNGYTF

j_gene: TRBJ1-2
abundance: .
v_gene: TRBV5-4
d_gene: TRBD1
CDR3nt: TGTGCCAGCAGCTCCTGGGACAGGGGGCCATTAAACTATGGCTACACCTTC
CDR3aa: CASSSWDRGPLNYGYTF

j_gene: TRBJ2-1
abundance: .
v_gene: TRBV23-1
d_gene: .
CDR3nt: TGCGCCAGCAGTCAACTCCCACAGGGCAATGAGCAGTTCTTC
CDR3aa: CASSQLPQGNEQFF

j_gene: TRBJ1-1
abundance: .
v_gene: TRBV12-3/TRBV12-4
d_gene: .
CDR3nt: TGTGCCAGCAGTCCAGGGCTGCACACTGAAGCTTTCTTT
CDR3aa: CASSPGLHTEAFF

j_gene: TRBJ2-5
abundance: .
v_gene: TRBV2
d_gene: .
CDR3nt: TGTGCCAGCAGTTCTTTGGGCGGGGGCGGGGAGACCCAGTACTTC
CDR3aa: CASSSLGGGGETQYF

j_gene: TRBJ2-6
abundance: .
v_gene: TRBV28
d_gene: .
CDR3nt: TGTGCCACCCACTCTGGGGCCAACGTCCTGACTTTC
CDR3aa: CATHSGANVLTF

j_gene: TRBJ2-7
abundance: .
v_gene: TRBV6-1
d_gene: TRBD1
CDR3nt: TGTGCCAGCAGTGAAATAGGGACAGGGCCTTACGAGCAGTACTTC
CDR3aa: CASSEIGTGPYEQYF

j_gene: TRBJ2-2
abundance: .
v_gene: TRBV5-5
d_gene: .
CDR3nt: TGTGCCAGCAGCTTGTTCGCACGAGACTGGGAGCTGTTTTTT
CDR3aa: CASSLFARDWELFF

j_gene: TRBJ1-6
abundance: few
v_gene: TRBV5-1
d_gene: TRBD1
CDR3nt: TGCGCCAGCAGCGCCGGGGACAGGGGGCGACCCCTCCACTTT
CDR3aa: CASSAGDRGRPLHF

j_gene: TRBJ1-6
abundance: .
v_gene: TRBV5-4
d_gene: .
CDR3nt: TGTGCCAGCAGCTTTTTAGGGGGTGCGGATAATTCACCCCTCCACTTT
CDR3aa: CASSFLGGADNSPLHF

j_gene: TRBJ2-4
abundance: .
v_gene: TRBV14
d_gene: TRBD2
CDR3nt: TGTGCCAGCAGCCACCTGGGACTATCAAACATTCAGTACTTC
CDR3aa: CASSHLGLSNIQYF

j_gene: TRBJ1-5
abundance: .
v_gene: TRBV10-1
d_gene: TRBD1
CDR3nt: TGCGCCAGCTCTACCCGGGACAGGGGGACCTTTAGCAATCAGCCCCAGCATTTT
CDR3aa: CASSTRDRGTFSNQPQHF

j_gene: TRBJ1-3
abundance: .
v_gene: TRBV29-1
d_gene: .
CDR3nt: TGCAGCGTTGGACAGGCGAACTCTGGAAACACCATATATTTT
CDR3aa: CSVGQANSGNTIYF

j_gene: TRBJ2-1
abundance: .
v_gene: TRBV28
d_gene: .
CDR3nt: TGTGCCAGCAGGAGGAGGGCCTCTTACAATGAGCAGTTCTTC
CDR3aa: CASRRRASYNEQFF

j_gene: TRBJ2-7
abundance: .
v_gene: TRBV29-1
d_gene: .
CDR3nt: TGCAGCGTCAAAGGACAGTACTACGAGCAGTACTTC
CDR3aa: CSVKGQYYEQYF

j_gene: TRBJ2-3
abundance: .
v_gene: TRBV18
d_gene: .
CDR3nt: TGTGCCAGCTCACCAAATAGCGGCACAGATACGCAGTATTTT
CDR3aa: CASSPNSGTDTQYF

j_gene: TRBJ1-2
abundance: .
v_gene: TRBV6-5
d_gene: .
CDR3nt: TGTGCCAGCAGGGACAGAACGTACTCTGGCTACACCTTC
CDR3aa: CASRDRTYSGYTF

j_gene: TRBJ1-5
abundance: .
v_gene: TRBV28
d_gene: TRBD1
CDR3nt: TGTGCCAGCACCGGAGCCACAGGGGGCCATCAGCCCCAGCATTTT
CDR3aa: CASTGATGGHQPQHF

j_gene: TRBJ1-2
abundance: .
v_gene: TRBV19
d_gene: .
CDR3nt: TGTGCCAGTAGTTCTCTACGGACAGCTGGCTACACCTTC
CDR3aa: CASSSLRTAGYTF

j_gene: TRBJ2-1
abundance: .
v_gene: TRBV4-2
d_gene: TRBD2
CDR3nt: TGTGCCAGCAGCCAAGATTGGGAGGGAGGGCCGGATGAGCAGTTCTTC
CDR3aa: CASSQDWEGGPDEQFF

j_gene: TRBJ2-3
abundance: .
v_gene: TRBV7-2
d_gene: TRBD2
CDR3nt: TGTGCCAGCAGCTTAAGAGCGGGGGGGCTTCAAGATACGCAGTATTTT
CDR3aa: CASSLRAGGLQDTQYF

j_gene: TRBJ1-1
abundance: .
v_gene: TRBV5-1
d_gene: .
CDR3nt: TGCGCCAGCAGCTTGTTAGCCTACACTGAAGCTTTCTTT
CDR3aa: CASSLLAYTEAFF

j_gene: TRBJ1-5
abundance: .
v_gene: TRBV25-1
d_gene: .
CDR3nt: TGTGCCAGTTCCACCGGGACTAATCAGCCCCAGCATTTT
CDR3aa: CASSTGTNQPQHF

j_gene: TRBJ1-1
abundance: .
v_gene: TRBV7-9
d_gene: .
CDR3nt: TGTGCCAGCCTTCCCGCCTCAGGGGTCACTGAAGCTTTCTTT
CDR3aa: CASLPASGVTEAFF

j_gene: TRBJ1-2
abundance: .
v_gene: TRBV7-9
d_gene: TRBD1
CDR3nt: TGTGCCAGCAGCTTCTATGGACAGGGGGCGAGACACGAGGGCTACACCTTC
CDR3aa: CASSFYGQGARHEGYTF

j_gene: TRBJ2-1
abundance: .
v_gene: TRBV11-1
d_gene: TRBD2
CDR3nt: TGTGCCACAAGGGAGGGCCGTGGCAATGAGCAGTTCTTC
CDR3aa: CATREGRGNEQFF

j_gene: TRBJ1-6
abundance: .
v_gene: TRBV9
d_gene: .
CDR3nt: TGTGCCAGCAGCCCCCATCACAGCTCCTATAATTCACCCCTCCACTTT
CDR3aa: CASSPHHSSYNSPLHF

j_gene: TRBJ2-3
abundance: .
v_gene: TRBV3-1/TRBV3-2
d_gene: TRBD2
CDR3nt: TGTGCCAGCAGCCATCCTTCTCTAGCGGGGGGGCCAGATACGCAGTATTTT
CDR3aa: CASSHPSLAGGPDTQYF

j_gene: TRBJ1-4
abundance: .
v_gene: TRBV7-2
d_gene: .
CDR3nt: TGTGCCAGCAGCCCGACGACCGGGGGGGAAAAACTGTTTTTT
CDR3aa: CASSPTTGGEKLFF